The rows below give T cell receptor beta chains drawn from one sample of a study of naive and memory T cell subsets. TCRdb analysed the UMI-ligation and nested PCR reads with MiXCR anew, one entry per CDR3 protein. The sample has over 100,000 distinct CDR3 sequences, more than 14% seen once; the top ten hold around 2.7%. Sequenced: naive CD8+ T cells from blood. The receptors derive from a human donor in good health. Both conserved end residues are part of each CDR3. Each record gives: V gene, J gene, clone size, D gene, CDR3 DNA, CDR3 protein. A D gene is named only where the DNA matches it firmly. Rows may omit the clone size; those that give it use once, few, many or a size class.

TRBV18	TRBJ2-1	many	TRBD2	TGTGCCAGCTCGGCCGGGACTAGCTGGGCCAATGAGCAGTTCTTC	CASSAGTSWANEQFF
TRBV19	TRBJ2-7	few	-	TGTGCCAGTAGTATTGGGAACTGGAGGGGGCTCAAGGAGCAGTACTTC	CASSIGNWRGLKEQYF
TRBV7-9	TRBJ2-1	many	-	TGTGCCAGCAGCTTCCATGAGCAGTTCTTC	CASSFHEQFF
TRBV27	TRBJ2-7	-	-	TGTGCCAGCCTTCATCGGGGTGCCGGGGGATACGAGCAGTACTTC	CASLHRGAGGYEQYF
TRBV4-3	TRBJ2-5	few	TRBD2	TGCGCCAGCAGCCAAGACAGCGGGAAAGAGACCCAGTACTTC	CASSQDSGKETQYF
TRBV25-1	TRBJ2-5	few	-	TGTGCCAGCACAGGGTCTAGCAAAGAGACCCAGTACTTC	CASTGSSKETQYF
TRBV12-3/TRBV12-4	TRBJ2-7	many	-	TGTGCCAGCAGTTTTGGAGGGAGGTCCTACGAGCAGTACTTC	CASSFGGRSYEQYF
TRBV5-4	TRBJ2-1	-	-	TGTGCCAGCGGGTTCGGGGGGCCCTACAATGAGCAGTTCTTC	CASGFGGPYNEQFF
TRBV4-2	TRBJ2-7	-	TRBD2	TGTGCCAGCAGCCCCGACCTAGCGGGGGGGCTGAATCCCTACGAGCAGTACTTC	CASSPDLAGGLNPYEQYF
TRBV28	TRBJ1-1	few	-	TGTGCCAGCAGCTCGGGCCCTGGGACTGAAGCTTTCTTT	CASSSGPGTEAFF
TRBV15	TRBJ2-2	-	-	TGTGCCACCGGAGGGAGAGCGAACACCGGGGAGCTGTTTTTT	CATGGRANTGELFF
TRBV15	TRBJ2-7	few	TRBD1	TGTGCCACCAGCAGAGATACCGGGACAGGGGAAGAGCAGTACTTC	CATSRDTGTGEEQYF
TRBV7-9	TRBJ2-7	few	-	TGTGCCAGCAGCTCCCGAACGGGCTACGAGCAGTACTTC	CASSSRTGYEQYF
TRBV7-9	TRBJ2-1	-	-	TGTGCCAGCAGCTTAGAGGAGGAAAATGAGCAGTTCTTC	CASSLEEENEQFF
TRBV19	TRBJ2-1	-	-	TGTGCCAGTAGTATAGATAGCAGCTACAATGAGCAGTTCTTC	CASSIDSSYNEQFF
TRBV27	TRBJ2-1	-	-	TGTGCCAGCAGGGCAAACAATGAGCAGTTCTTC	CASRANNEQFF
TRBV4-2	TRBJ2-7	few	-	TGTGCCAGCAGCGGGGATTACCTCTACGAGCAGTACTTC	CASSGDYLYEQYF
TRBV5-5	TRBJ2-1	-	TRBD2	TGTGCCAGCAGTTCGGGACTAGGGGAGCGGGAGCAGTTCTTC	CASSSGLGEREQFF
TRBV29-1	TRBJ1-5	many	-	TGCAGCGTTTGTTATCAGCCCCAGCATTTT	CSVCYQPQHF
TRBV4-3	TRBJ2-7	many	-	TGCGCCAGCAGCCAAGGAAGGGACCTGAGGCTGTACGAGCAGTACTTC	CASSQGRDLRLYEQYF
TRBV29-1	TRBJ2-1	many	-	TGCAGCGTTGAATCTAGCGTCACCTACAATGAGCAGTTCTTC	CSVESSVTYNEQFF
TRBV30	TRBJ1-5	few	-	TGTGCCTGGAGTGGAACGGGGAATCAGCCCCAGCATTTT	CAWSGTGNQPQHF
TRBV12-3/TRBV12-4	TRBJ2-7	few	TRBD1	TGTGCCAGCAGTCTACTGGGACAGATCTACGAGCAGTACTTC	CASSLLGQIYEQYF
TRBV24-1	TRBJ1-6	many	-	TGTGCCACCAGAGTGGACTGGGCCCTCCACTTT	CATRVDWALHF
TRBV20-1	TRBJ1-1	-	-	TGCAGTGCTAGAGATTGGGTTAAGGGGATGAACACTGAAGCTTTCTTT	CSARDWVKGMNTEAFF
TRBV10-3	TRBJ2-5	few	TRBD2	TGTGCCATCAGGTTAGGGTCGGAGGACCTCAGCGGGAGTTGGGAGACCCAGTACTTC	CAIRLGSEDLSGSWETQYF
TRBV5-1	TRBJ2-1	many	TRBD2	TGCGCCAGCAGCTTGGGCGGGAGGTCCTACAATGAGCAGTTCTTC	CASSLGGRSYNEQFF
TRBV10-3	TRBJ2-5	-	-	TGTGCCATTCGGGGGGCACGTGGAGAGACCCAGTACTTC	CAIRGARGETQYF
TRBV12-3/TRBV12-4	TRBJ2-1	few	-	TGTGCCAGCAGTTTTTCCTGGACAGTCTACAATGAGCAGTTCTTC	CASSFSWTVYNEQFF
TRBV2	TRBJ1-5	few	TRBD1	TGTGCCAGCACTCGAACGTGGGACAGGGATCAGCCCCAGCATTTT	CASTRTWDRDQPQHF
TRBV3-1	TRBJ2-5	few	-	TGTGCCAGCAGCCAAGATGCAATCCCGGAGACCCAGTACTTC	CASSQDAIPETQYF
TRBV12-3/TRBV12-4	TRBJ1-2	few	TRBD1	TGTGCCAGCAGTCCGGGGACAGGCCAACGGGGCGCTCTCACCTTC	CASSPGTGQRGALTF
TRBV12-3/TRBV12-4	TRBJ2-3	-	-	TGTGCCAGCAGTGCCCCCGGGGAGACCCGGGATACGCAGTATTTT	CASSAPGETRDTQYF
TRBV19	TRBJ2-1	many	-	TGTGCCAGTAGACCGGGCGGCTCCTACAATGAGCAGTTCTTC	CASRPGGSYNEQFF
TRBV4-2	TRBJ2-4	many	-	TGTGCCAGCAGCCAAGATTATTCGGGAGTAGAACTGGCCAAAAACATTCAGTACTTC	CASSQDYSGVELAKNIQYF
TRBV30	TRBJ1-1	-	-	TGTGCCTGGAGTATTGTGAGGGACACTGAAGCTTTCTTT	CAWSIVRDTEAFF
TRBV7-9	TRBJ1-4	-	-	TGTGCCAGCAGCCCCTTAGTTTCCGGTCAACTGTTTTTT	CASSPLVSGQLFF
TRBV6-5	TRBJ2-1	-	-	TGTGCCAGCACCCTTAGCGTACGGAGTGGTGAGCAGTTCTTC	CASTLSVRSGEQFF
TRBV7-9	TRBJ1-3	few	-	TGTGCCAGCAGCTTAGCCCTAAACACCATATATTTT	CASSLALNTIYF
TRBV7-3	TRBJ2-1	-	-	TGTGCCAGCAGCCAAGGGGGAGGGGGTAGGTTCTTC	CASSQGGGGRFF
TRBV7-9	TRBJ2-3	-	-	TGTGCCAGCAGCTGGGGCGGACGCACAGATACGCAGTATTTT	CASSWGGRTDTQYF
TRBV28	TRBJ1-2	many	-	TGTGCCAGCTATGGATTCGCTGGCTACACCTTC	CASYGFAGYTF
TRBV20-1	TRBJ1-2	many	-	TGCAGTGCTAGAGATAAGTATGGCTACACCTTC	CSARDKYGYTF
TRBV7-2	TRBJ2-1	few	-	TGTGCCAGCAGCTCATGGCCGGATGAGCAGTTCTTC	CASSSWPDEQFF
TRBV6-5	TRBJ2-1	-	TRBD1	TGTGCCAGTAAAGACGGACAGGGGGTTTACAATGAGCAGTTCTTC	CASKDGQGVYNEQFF
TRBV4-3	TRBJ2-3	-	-	TGCGCCAGCAGCCAAGATAGTAGGGAAACAGATACGCAGTATTTT	CASSQDSRETDTQYF
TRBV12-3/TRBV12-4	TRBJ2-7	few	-	TGTGCCAGCAGTTCATCAAATGTGAGGGAGCAGTACTTC	CASSSSNVREQYF
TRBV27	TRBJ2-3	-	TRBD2	TGTGCCAGCAGTTCCGCCTGGTTGGCGGGAGAGGTGGATACGCAGTATTTT	CASSSAWLAGEVDTQYF
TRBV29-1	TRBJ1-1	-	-	TGCAGCGTTGAAGATCGGGACCCTGAAGCTTTCTTT	CSVEDRDPEAFF
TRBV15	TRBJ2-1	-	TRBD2	TGTGCCACCAGCGCCGGGACTAGTCGCAATGAGCAGTTCTTC	CATSAGTSRNEQFF
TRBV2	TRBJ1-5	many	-	TGTGCCAGCAGGACAGATTATAGCAATCAGCCCCAGCATTTT	CASRTDYSNQPQHF
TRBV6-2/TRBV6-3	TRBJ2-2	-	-	TGTGCCAGCAGTTTACTAGTACGGGCCGGGGAGCTGTTTTTT	CASSLLVRAGELFF
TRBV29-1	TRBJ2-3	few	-	TGCAGCGTTGAGGGGGATGGGTGGACAGATACGCAGTATTTT	CSVEGDGWTDTQYF
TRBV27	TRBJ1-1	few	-	TGTGCCAGCAGTTTATCTAGGCTGGAAGCTTTCTTT	CASSLSRLEAFF
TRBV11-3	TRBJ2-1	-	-	TGTGCCAGCAGCACCAGTAGTCACGGCTACAATGAGCAGTTCTTC	CASSTSSHGYNEQFF
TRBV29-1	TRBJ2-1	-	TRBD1	TGCAGCGTTGAAGATCTCCGGGACAGGGGTCAGAATGAGCAGTTCTTC	CSVEDLRDRGQNEQFF
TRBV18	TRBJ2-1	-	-	TGTGCCAGCTCCCCGGGCCCCAGCCTTCTCATTGAGCAGTTCTTC	CASSPGPSLLIEQFF
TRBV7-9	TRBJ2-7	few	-	TGTGCCAGCAGCTTAGCGGGCAGCATCGAGCAGTACTTC	CASSLAGSIEQYF
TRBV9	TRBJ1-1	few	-	TGTGCCAGCAGCGCAACAGGGAACACTGAAGCTTTCTTT	CASSATGNTEAFF
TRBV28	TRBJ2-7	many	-	TGTGCCAGCAGTGACCAGGTGTCCGAGCAGTACTTC	CASSDQVSEQYF